Below, 19 T cell receptor beta chains from the same sample are listed, as sequenced in a study of blood T cell repertoires in COVID-19. Only in-frame clones appear in the TCRdb table, and some are missing; sequencing was by immunoSEQ multiplex PCR. Seen here are hundreds of thousands of clones, 85% observed once, and the top ten hold roughly 2.7%. The source material was PBMCs or T cells enriched from blood (not recorded which). These receptors were obtained from a woman aged 50 to 60 who had recovered from COVID-19.

The genes are TRBV28 and TRBJ2-5; TRBD2 matches 10 bases. From germline, CDR1 is MDHEN and CDR2 SYDVKM. The V gene end was trimmed by 5 bases and the J gene end by 3 bases; junction bases not matched to a gene: 6. The CDR3 spans 15 residues. The CDR3 reads CASSLLAGNEETQYF. CDR3 coding DNA: TGTGCCAGCAGTCTACTAGCGGGGAACGAAGAGACCCAGTACTTC.

V and J are TRBV3-1 (or the pseudogene TRBV3-2) and TRBJ2-3; D may be TRBD2 (6 bases). Germline V gives CDR1 LGHDT, CDR2 YNNKEL (reference sequence). There are 13 residues in the CDR3. V lost 4 bases, J lost 6 bases, and 11 bases lay in between. CDR3 nucleotide sequence: TGTGCCAGCAGCCGTGAGGGGAGGGATACGCAGTATTTT. Amino acids: CASSREGRDTQYF.

This sequence joins TRBV7-2 and TRBJ2-5, with D tentatively TRBD2 (5 bases). CDR1 SGHTA and CDR2 FQGNSA come from the germline V gene. CDR3 length: 14 amino acids. Trimming shortened V by 6 bases and J by 1 base, and 12 bases separated the two germline ends. The CDR3, as DNA: TGTGCCAGCAGATCCAAAACTAGCCAAGAGACCCAGTACTTC. This codes for CASRSKTSQETQYF.

The chain combines TRBV4-1 with TRBJ1-2; no reliable D call. V was clipped by 0 bases and J by 0 bases, with 8 bases between them. CDR1 is MGHRA, CDR2 YSYEKL, per germline. This CDR3 is 15 amino acids long. The CDR3, as DNA: TGCGCCAGCAGCCAAGAGGGCCGGTCTAACTATGGCTACACCTTC. This translates into CASSQEGRSNYGYTF.

V usage is TRBV5-1 and J usage is TRBJ2-7; TRBD2 matches 8 bases. Trimming at V came to 0 bases and at J to 4 bases, leaving 6 bases not matched to a gene. The CDR3 spans 15 residues. CDR1 is SGHRS and CDR2 is YFSETQ in the germline V gene. The CDR3 loop is CASSLVVAGHYEQYF. DNA of the CDR3: TGCGCCAGCAGCTTGGTGGTAGCGGGACATTACGAGCAGTACTTC.

The chain employs TRBV18 and TRBJ1-1; D unclear. The CDR3 length is 17 residues. V lost 0 bases and J 0 bases, leaving 14 bases between the germline ends. The germline V gene has CDR1 KGHSH and CDR2 LQKENI. As DNA, the CDR3 is TGTGCCAGCTCACCACCGTTACAGCTCGGGGTGAACACTGAAGCTTTCTTT. The encoded protein is CASSPPLQLGVNTEAFF.

The chain is built from TRBV4-1 and TRBJ2-7; weak D call: TRBD1 (5 bases). The CDR3 consists of 13 residues. CDR1 is MGHRA, CDR2 YSYEKL, per germline. The V end lost 3 bases, the J end lost 4 bases, and 10 bases lay between the germline ends. Written as DNA, the CDR3 is TGCGCCAGCAGCCAGTTAAAGGGGTACGAGCAGTACTTC. Encoded protein: CASSQLKGYEQYF.

This rearrangement joins TRBV10-2 to TRBJ2-7; D uncertain. CDR1 is WSHSY, CDR2 SAAADI, per germline. V was clipped by 8 bases and J by 4 bases, with 9 bases between them. The CDR3 is made up of 11 amino acids. Here the CDR3 DNA reads TGCGCCAGCCGCAGTCCGTACGAGCAGTACTTC. It encodes CASRSPYEQYF.

Only one count was recorded for this clone. The V and J genes are TRBV7-9 and TRBJ1-2; D possibly corresponds to TRBD1 (5 bases). V lost 1 base and J 7 bases, leaving 10 bases between the germline ends. Per germline, CDR1 SEHNR and CDR2 FQNEAQ (reference sequence). The CDR3 covers 13 residues. The CDR3 loop reads CASSLETVSGYTF. As DNA, the CDR3 is TGTGCCAGCAGCTTAGAGACAGTCTCTGGCTACACCTTC.

This clone has only one observation. This chain connects TRBV7-2 to TRBJ2-7; D is unresolved. Germline CDR1 reads SGHTA; CDR2 reads FQGNSA. The CDR3 totals 13 residues. The V gene lost 6 bases and the J gene lost 2 bases, with 11 bases spanning the gap. In DNA form, the CDR3 reads TGTGCCAGCAGTCTTTCACATCCCTACGAGCAGTACTTC. Protein product: CASSLSHPYEQYF.

Notes on this clone: Other nucleotide sequences in the sample specify the same CDR3. V usage is TRBV3-1 (or the pseudogene TRBV3-2) and J usage is TRBJ1-1; tentative D call: TRBD1 (6 bases). V lost 1 base and J 4 bases, leaving 7 bases between the germline ends. CDR1 and CDR2 (germline): LGHDT, YNNKEL (reference sequence). The CDR3 runs to 13 residues. CDR3 DNA: TGTGCCAGCAGCCAAGTCAGGGGCACTGAAGCTTTCTTT. Translation: CASSQVRGTEAFF.

The rearrangement links TRBV7-9 to TRBJ2-7, with D perhaps TRBD1 (5 bases). The ends were cut back, 5 bases at V and 1 base at J, with 12 bases in the middle. The germline CDR1 and CDR2 sequences are SEHNR and FQNEAQ (reference sequence). The CDR3 is made up of 14 amino acids. In nucleotides, the CDR3 is TGTGCCAGCAGCCCTCGACAGCAATCCTACGAGCAGTACTTC. Its protein product is CASSPRQQSYEQYF. Based on the CDR3 plus reference TRBV7-9 and TRBJ2-7, the full variable domain is DTGVSQNPRHKITKRGQNVTFRCDPISEHNRLYWYRQTLGQGPEFLTYFQNEAQLEKSRLLSDRFSAERPKGSFSTLEIQRTEQGDSAMYLCASSPRQQSYEQYFGPGTRLTVT.

The chain couples TRBV29-1 to TRBJ2-3; D unresolved. With 4 bases removed from V and 2 bases from J, the gap between germline ends came to 7 bases. Germline loops: CDR1 SQVTM, CDR2 ANQGSEA. The CDR3 length is 12 residues. The CDR3 spells CSVGAVTDTQYF. As DNA, the CDR3 is TGCAGCGTTGGGGCAGTCACAGATACGCAGTATTTT.

The rearrangement joins TRBV4-1 to TRBJ2-7, with a tentative D call TRBD1 (5 bases). The germline V gene encodes CDR1 MGHRA and CDR2 YSYEKL. This CDR3 spans 13 amino acids. The V end lost 1 base, the J end lost 4 bases, and 8 bases lay between the germline ends. The CDR3 region is CASSQGRAYEQYF. Written as DNA, the CDR3 is TGCGCCAGCAGCCAAGGCAGGGCATACGAGCAGTACTTC.

V gene TRBV2 combines with J gene TRBJ2-1; 7 bases match TRBD1. Germline V gene data show CDR1 as SNHLY and CDR2 as FYNNEI. The CDR3 runs 15 residues. J lost 7 bases, V lost 5 bases, and 11 bases had no gene match. CDR3 DNA: TGTGCCAGCAGTTTACAGGGGTTGAATTGGAATGAGCAGTTCTTC. It translates to CASSLQGLNWNEQFF.

This clone is a singleton in its sample. The chain employs TRBV19 and TRBJ2-6; the D is unclear. The V gene's germline CDR1 is LNHDA and CDR2 SQIVND (reference sequence). Trimming left V 7 bases short and J 0 bases short, with 13 bases between. This CDR3 spans 16 amino acids. The CDR3 bases are TGTGCCAGTACAAAGAACATACGCTCTGGGGCCAACGTCCTGACTTTC. Its translation is CASTKNIRSGANVLTF.

V and J are TRBV6-1 and TRBJ2-7, with TRBD1 matching 7 bases. The junction had 11 bases not matched to a gene; V was cut back by 3 bases and J by 0 bases. This CDR3 has 17 amino acids. Looked up from germline, CDR1 is MNHNS and CDR2 is SASEGT. The CDR3 protein is CASSDLYRGRSSYEQYF. DNA for the CDR3: TGTGCCAGCAGTGATTTGTACAGGGGCCGTAGCTCCTACGAGCAGTACTTC.

The chain couples TRBV19 to TRBJ1-6, with D uncertain. Looked up from germline, CDR1 is LNHDA and CDR2 is SQIVND (reference sequence). V was clipped by 7 bases and J by 5 bases, with 15 bases between them. This CDR3 region has 15 residues. CDR3 sequence: CASKVSGENNSPLHF. The CDR3 DNA reads as TGTGCCAGTAAGGTGTCCGGAGAAAATAATTCACCCCTCCACTTT.

V gene TRBV18 combines with J gene TRBJ1-6; D is undetermined. CDR1 is KGHSH, CDR2 LQKENI, per germline. The CDR3 totals 16 residues. The V end was cut by 3 bases, the J end by 6 bases, with 15 bases between. In DNA, the CDR3 is TGTGCCAGCTCACCGCCGGTTGTCAACCCTAATTCACCCCTCCACTTT. Protein product: CASSPPVVNPNSPLHF. Filled out from reference TRBV18 and TRBJ1-6, the complete variable domain reads NAGVMQNPRHLVRRRGQEARLRCSPMKGHSHVYWYRQLPEEGLKFMVYLQKENIIDESGMPKERFSAEFPKEGPSILRIQQVVRGDSAAYFCASSPPVVNPNSPLHFGNGTRLTVT.